A single sample is the source of the 14 T cell receptor beta chains below, sequenced in a study of blood T cell repertoires in COVID-19. Repertoires were generated with immunoSEQ multiplex PCR, while TCRdb's copy carries only in-frame clones and drops some. The data contain 180,000 or so clones, roughly 88% of them singletons. Material: PBMCs or T cells enriched from blood (not recorded which). These receptors were obtained from a man aged 35-49 years with acute COVID-19.

CDR3 in amino acids: CASSARGGQFLRQPQHF. The CDR3 region has the DNA TGTGCCAGTAGTGCGCGCGGCGGACAGTTCTTAAGGCAGCCCCAGCATTTT. The chain carries TRBV19 and TRBJ1-5; D perhaps matches TRBD1 (6 bases). CDR1 and CDR2 (germline): LNHDA, SQIVND (reference sequence). This CDR3 region has 17 residues. V gave up 5 bases and J gave up 7 bases, with 24 bases separating them.

This rearrangement joins TRBV18 to TRBJ2-5; 8 nucleotides align to TRBD2. Germline CDR1 reads KGHSH; CDR2 reads LQKENI. The CDR3 is made up of 15 amino acids. J gave up 4 bases and V 3 bases, and 7 bases lay outside the gene matches. CDR3 amino acids: CASSPSAAGVETQYF. The CDR3, as DNA: TGTGCCAGCTCACCGTCAGCAGCGGGGGTAGAGACCCAGTACTTC.

This chain joins TRBV7-2 and TRBJ2-7; the match to TRBD2 covers 9 bases. The CDR3 contains 15 residues. V was clipped by 4 bases and J by 7 bases; unmatched bases: 11. Germline-derived CDR1 and CDR2 are SGHTA and FQGNSA. CDR3 sequence reads: CASSSPGGRAVEQYF. In DNA, the CDR3 is TGTGCCAGCAGCTCGCCCGGCGGGAGGGCCGTAGAGCAGTACTTC.

This clone was seen a few times. This chain uses TRBV7-3 with TRBJ2-1, with a possible D match to TRBD1 (6 bases). The germline CDR1 and CDR2 sequences are SGHTA and FQGTGA. The CDR3 extends over 13 amino acids. V gave up 5 bases and J gave up 4 bases, with 9 bases separating them. DNA for the CDR3: TGTGCCAGCAGCCCCCAGGGGTACAATGAGCAGTTCTTC. Encoded protein: CASSPQGYNEQFF.

The V and J genes are TRBV5-8 and TRBJ1-2, with 8 positions matching TRBD1. Looked up from germline, CDR1 is SGHTS and CDR2 is YDEGEE. Trimming cost V 3 bases and J 8 bases; bases outside gene matches: 3. This CDR3 contains 12 residues. CDR3 sequence reads: CASSSGDRGYTF. In DNA form, the CDR3 reads TGTGCCAGCAGCTCGGGGGACAGGGGCTACACCTTC.

V gene TRBV19 combines with J gene TRBJ1-1; D uncertain. The CDR3 contains 13 residues. Germline CDR1 LNHDA, CDR2 SQIVND (reference sequence). Trimming cost V 5 bases and J 1 base, with 8 bases left between them. DNA of the CDR3: TGTGCCAGTAGTCCGGGGAAGAACACTGAAGCTTTCTTT. Translating it yields CASSPGKNTEAFF.

The chain recombines TRBV28 with TRBJ2-2; 11 nucleotides line up with TRBD2. Unmatched junction bases numbered 5, after V lost 5 bases and J lost 6 bases. There are 15 residues in the CDR3. Per the germline V gene, CDR1 is MDHEN and CDR2 is SYDVKM. The CDR3 bases are TGTGCCAGCAGTCCGTGGACTAGCGGGTCCGGGGAGCTGTTTTTT. Protein product: CASSPWTSGSGELFF.

The J gene is TRBJ2-7, the V gene TRBV11-2; perhaps TRBD2 as D (5 bases). Germline-derived CDR1 and CDR2 are SGHAT and FQNNGV. The CDR3 length is 15 residues. V lost 1 base and J 2 bases, leaving 12 bases between the germline ends. CDR3 residues: CASSLVGLMAYEQYF. CDR3 bases: TGTGCCAGCAGCTTAGTCGGACTGATGGCCTACGAGCAGTACTTC.

V and J are TRBV7-2 and TRBJ1-1; 8 bases are a match to TRBD1. The trim removed 5 bases at V and 2 bases at J, leaving 4 bases unmatched. From germline, CDR1 is SGHTA and CDR2 FQGNSA. This CDR3 has 14 residues. Here the CDR3 reads CASSQGQGNTEAFF. The DNA for the CDR3 is TGTGCCAGCAGCCAAGGACAGGGAAACACTGAAGCTTTCTTT.

This clone was seen only a few times. The chain uses TRBV30 and TRBJ2-2; no firm D call. V lost 8 bases to trimming and J lost 1 base, with 5 bases between them. The CDR3 totals 11 residues. The germline V gene encodes CDR1 GTSNPN and CDR2 SVGIG (reference sequence). The CDR3 region is CAHRNTGELFF. CDR3 DNA: TGTGCCCACAGGAACACCGGGGAGCTGTTTTTT.

This chain joins TRBV28 and TRBJ2-7; 8 bases match TRBD1. V dropped 5 bases and J dropped 5; count of bases not matched to a gene: 8. The CDR3 is 14 amino acids. Germline values: CDR1 MDHEN, CDR2 SYDVKM. CDR3 sequence: CASSTTRGLDEQYF. In DNA, the CDR3 is TGTGCCAGCAGTACTACCAGGGGGCTGGACGAGCAGTACTTC.

This clone came up once. The CDR3 region is CASSRRDRGDTQYF. The CDR3 DNA follows: TGTGCCAGCTCCCGCCGGGACAGGGGAGATACCCAGTACTTC. This rearrangement joins TRBV18 to TRBJ2-5, with TRBD1 matching over 10 bases. The CDR3 is 14 residues long. The ends lost 6 bases at V and 8 bases at J; junction bases unmatched: 9. Germline CDR1 KGHSH, CDR2 LQKENI.

Written as DNA, the CDR3 is TGTGCCAGTAGTTGGGCATTGGGGCACACCGGGGAGCTGTTTTTT. This translates into CASSWALGHTGELFF. The V call is TRBV19, the J call TRBJ2-2; D is possibly TRBD1 (5 bases). The CDR3 spans 15 residues. V dropped 5 bases and J dropped 3 bases, with 13 bases sitting between them. Germline CDR1 is LNHDA and CDR2 is SQIVND (reference sequence).

J is TRBJ2-5 and V is TRBV7-6; possibly TRBD2 for D (5 bases). V was clipped by 5 bases and J by 5 bases, with 12 bases between them. Per the germline V gene, CDR1 is SGHVS and CDR2 is FNYEAQ. The CDR3 sequence is 13 residues long. CDR3 sequence reads: CASSRPTGETQYF. The CDR3 coding sequence is TGTGCCAGCAGCCGCCCGACGGGGGAGACCCAGTACTTC.